This TCR beta chain is drawn from a study of CD8 T cells in Susac syndrome. Random hexamers were used to reverse transcribe an amount of roughly 0.5 to 1 ug RNA. The amplification used immunoSEQ multiplex PCR on TCR beta CDR3; it spanned 54 Vbeta and 13 Jbeta. TCRdb used MiXCR to reprocess the immunoSEQ multiplex PCR reads, holding one entry per CDR3 protein. The data contain some 150,000 distinct CDR3 sequences, 94% of them singletons. The authors carried out high-throughput sequencing of TCR beta. They applied it to CD8+ and CD4+ T cells obtained from blood. CD8+ and CD4+ T cells were negatively isolated; TEMRA cells were FACS-enriched. The source material was CD8+ T cells from PBMCs. The receptor comes from a human donor in good health.

The CDR3 sequence: CASSRTGANNEQFF. The CDR3, as DNA: TGTGCCAGCAGCCGGACAGGGGCCAACAATGAGCAGTTCTTC. The V and J genes are TRBV7-9 and TRBJ2-1, with TRBD1 identical over 9 bases. The CDR3 covers 14 residues. The germline V gene has CDR1 SEHNR and CDR2 FQNEAQ (reference sequence). Trimming removed 5 bases from V and 5 bases from J; junction bases left unmatched: 4.